This T cell receptor (beta chain) was documented in a study of T cell repertoires in cytomegalovirus infection (dated by TCRdb to between 2018 and 2021). Some background on the complete study: Recently identified HLA-C-restricted CMV epitopes, whose presentation resists viral immunomodulation, were targeted by peptide stimulations together with well-studied HLA-B-restricted epitopes. The HLA type of each donor mattered for the analysis, because public TCR beta signatures pointed to carriage of CMV infection along with the matching HLA type. What the research found in general, with its limitations: Carriers of CMV infection plus the relevant HLA type were discriminated by the cumulative frequency of public TCR beta family members in the study cohort and in an independent 352-donor cohort. In the ex vivo response, HLA-C-restricted CMV-specific TCR beta clonotypes were dominant, and in two of eight donors the single most frequent clonotype came from this HLA-C-restricted group.

Instrument on record: Illumina HiSeq 1500. TCRdb itself trimmed the public reads at Q25 with fastp, ran MiXCR and retained productive beta chains. Here each entry gathers all rows of one CDR3 protein and keeps the most common genes and DNA. The sample table records roughly 860,000 distinct CDR3 sequences; about 33% of these occur just once. Roughly an eighth of the sample is taken by the ten largest. There are a few counts of this clonotype. No antigen is known for it. Base qualities were left out, and no much larger clone turns up one base away. Sample treatment or condition, as interpreted from the label and publication: in vitro stimulation with specific CMV peptide epitopes to enrich CMV-specific T cells. Reading from cysteine to phenylalanine, the CDR3 counts 15 amino acids. The DNA shown is the 45-base CDR3, in frame from base 1. CDR1 and CDR2 were assigned from the germline V gene (reference sequence) as WNHNN and SYGVQD. Trimming removed 4 bases from V and 0 bases from J, leaving 7 bases between the germline ends.

This specimen consisted of cultured CD8+ T cells from PBMCs, obtained from culture after CMV antigen stimulation. The TCR was taken from a human donor in good health (CMV status not recorded). Some clones in this sample may be carry-over from other donors' samples. The chain is encoded by TRBV10-1 joined to TRBJ1-6; perhaps TRBD1 is the D gene, with 5 bases matching. The CDR3 reads as follows: CASSGDSSYNSPLHF. The nucleotide sequence reads as follows: TGCGCCAGCAGTGGAGACAGCTCCTATAATTCACCCCTCCACTTT.